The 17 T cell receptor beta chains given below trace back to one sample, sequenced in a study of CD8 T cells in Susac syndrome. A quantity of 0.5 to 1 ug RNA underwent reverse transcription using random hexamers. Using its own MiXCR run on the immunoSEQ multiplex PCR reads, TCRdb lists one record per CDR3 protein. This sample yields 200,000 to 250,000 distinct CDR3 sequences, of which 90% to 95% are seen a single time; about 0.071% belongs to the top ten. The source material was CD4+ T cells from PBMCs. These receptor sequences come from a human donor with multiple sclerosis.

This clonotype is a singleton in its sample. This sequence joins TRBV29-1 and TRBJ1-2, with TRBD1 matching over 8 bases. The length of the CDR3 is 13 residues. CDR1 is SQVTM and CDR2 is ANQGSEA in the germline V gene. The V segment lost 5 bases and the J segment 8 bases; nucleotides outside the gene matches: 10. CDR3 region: CSVQVGRGPGYTF. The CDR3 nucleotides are TGCAGCGTTCAAGTGGGCAGGGGGCCGGGCTACACCTTC.

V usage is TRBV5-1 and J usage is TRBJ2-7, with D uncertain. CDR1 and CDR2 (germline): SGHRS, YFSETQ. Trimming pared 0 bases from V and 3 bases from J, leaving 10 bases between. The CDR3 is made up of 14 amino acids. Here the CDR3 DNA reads TGCGCCAGCAGCTTGGAAGGTCTTCGCTACGAGCAGTACTTC. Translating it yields CASSLEGLRYEQYF. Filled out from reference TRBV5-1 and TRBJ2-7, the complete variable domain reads KAGVTQTPRYLIKTRGQQVTLSCSPISGHRSVSWYQQTPGQGLQFLFEYFSETQRNKGNFPGRFSGRQFSNSRSEMNVSTLELGDSALYLCASSLEGLRYEQYFGPGTRLTVT.

CDR3 nucleotide sequence: TGTGCCAGCAGCTGGGGACAGTCGGACCAGACCCAGTACTTC. Translated: CASSWGQSDQTQYF. This sequence joins TRBV5-4 and TRBJ2-5; 7 bases map to TRBD1. The V and J ends lost 3 bases and 6 bases, in that order; junction bases with no gene match: 8. From germline, CDR1 is SGHNT and CDR2 YYREEE (reference sequence). The CDR3 covers 14 residues.

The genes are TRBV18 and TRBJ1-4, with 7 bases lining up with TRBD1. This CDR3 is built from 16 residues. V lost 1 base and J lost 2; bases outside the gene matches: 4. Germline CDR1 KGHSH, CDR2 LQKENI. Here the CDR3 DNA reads TGTGCCAGCTCACCACTCGGGACAGTGACTAATGAAAAACTGTTTTTT. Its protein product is CASSPLGTVTNEKLFF.

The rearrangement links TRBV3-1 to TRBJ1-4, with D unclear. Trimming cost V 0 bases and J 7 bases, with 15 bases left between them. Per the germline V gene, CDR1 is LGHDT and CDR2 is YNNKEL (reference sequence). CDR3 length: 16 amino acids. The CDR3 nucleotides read TGTGCCAGCAGCCAAGATCCGGCCCGTCGCCTTGAAAAACTGTTTTTT. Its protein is CASSQDPARRLEKLFF.

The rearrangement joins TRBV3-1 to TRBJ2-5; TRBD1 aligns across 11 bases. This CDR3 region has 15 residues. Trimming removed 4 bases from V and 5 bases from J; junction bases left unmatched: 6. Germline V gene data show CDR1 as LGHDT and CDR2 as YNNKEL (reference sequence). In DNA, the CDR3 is TGTGCCAGCAGCCCTGGACAGGGGGCATGGGAGACCCAGTACTTC. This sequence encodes CASSPGQGAWETQYF.

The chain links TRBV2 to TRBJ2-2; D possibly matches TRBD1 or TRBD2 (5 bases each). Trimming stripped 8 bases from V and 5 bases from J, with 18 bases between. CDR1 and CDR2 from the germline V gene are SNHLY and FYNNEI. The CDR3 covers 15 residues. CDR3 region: CASLPGLGGTGELFF. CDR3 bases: TGTGCCAGCCTCCCGGGGCTAGGAGGAACCGGGGAGCTGTTTTTT.

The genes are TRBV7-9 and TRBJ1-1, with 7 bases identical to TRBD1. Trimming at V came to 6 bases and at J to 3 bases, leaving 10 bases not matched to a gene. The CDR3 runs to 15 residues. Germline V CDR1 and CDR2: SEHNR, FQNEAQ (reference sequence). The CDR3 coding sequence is TGTGCCAGCAGTCCCGAGACAGGGTTCTACACTGAAGCTTTCTTT. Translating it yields CASSPETGFYTEAFF.

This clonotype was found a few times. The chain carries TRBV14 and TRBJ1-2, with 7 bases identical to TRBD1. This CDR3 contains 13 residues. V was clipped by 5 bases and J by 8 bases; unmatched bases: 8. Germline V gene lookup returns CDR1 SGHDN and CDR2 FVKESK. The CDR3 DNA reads TGTGCCAGCAGCAACCTAGGGGGCCCGGGCTACACCTTC. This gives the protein CASSNLGGPGYTF. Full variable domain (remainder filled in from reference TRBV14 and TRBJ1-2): EAGVTQFPSHSVIEKGQTVTLRCDPISGHDNLYWYRRVMGKEIKFLLHFVKESKQDESGMPNNRFLAERTGGTYSTLKVQPAELEDSGVYFCASSNLGGPGYTFGSGTRLTVV.

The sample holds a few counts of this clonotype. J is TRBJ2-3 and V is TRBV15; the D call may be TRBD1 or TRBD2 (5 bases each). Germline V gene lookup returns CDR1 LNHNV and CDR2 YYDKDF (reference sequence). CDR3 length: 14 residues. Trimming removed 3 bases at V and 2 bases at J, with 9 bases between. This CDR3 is CATSRDGTTDTQYF. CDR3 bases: TGTGCCACCAGCAGGGACGGGACCACAGATACGCAGTATTTT.

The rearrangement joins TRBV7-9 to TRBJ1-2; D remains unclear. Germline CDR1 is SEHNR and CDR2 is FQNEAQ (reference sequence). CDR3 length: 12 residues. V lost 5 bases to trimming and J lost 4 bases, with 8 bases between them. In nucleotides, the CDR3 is TGTGCCAGCAGCGGCGGTACCTATGGCTACACCTTC. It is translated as CASSGGTYGYTF. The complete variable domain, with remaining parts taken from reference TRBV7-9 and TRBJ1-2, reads DTGVSQNPRHKITKRGQNVTFRCDPISEHNRLYWYRQTLGQGPEFLTYFQNEAQLEKSRLLSDRFSAERPKGSFSTLEIQRTEQGDSAMYLCASSGGTYGYTFGSGTRLTVV.

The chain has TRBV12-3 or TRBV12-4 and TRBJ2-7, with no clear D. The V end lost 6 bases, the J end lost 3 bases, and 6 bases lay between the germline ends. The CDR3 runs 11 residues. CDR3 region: CASSAFYEQYF. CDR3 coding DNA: TGTGCCAGCAGCGCATTCTACGAGCAGTACTTC.

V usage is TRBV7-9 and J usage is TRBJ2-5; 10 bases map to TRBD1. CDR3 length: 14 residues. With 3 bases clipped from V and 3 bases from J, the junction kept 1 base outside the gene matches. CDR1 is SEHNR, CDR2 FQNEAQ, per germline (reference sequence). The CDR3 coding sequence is TGTGCCAGCAGCTTCGGGACAGGGGAAGAGACCCAGTACTTC. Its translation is CASSFGTGEETQYF.

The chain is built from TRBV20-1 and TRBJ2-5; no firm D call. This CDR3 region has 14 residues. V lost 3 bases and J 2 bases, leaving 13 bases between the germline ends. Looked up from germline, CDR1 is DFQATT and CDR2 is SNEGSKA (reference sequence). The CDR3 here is CSASLGYPQETQYF. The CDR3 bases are TGCAGTGCTAGCCTCGGCTACCCTCAAGAGACCCAGTACTTC.

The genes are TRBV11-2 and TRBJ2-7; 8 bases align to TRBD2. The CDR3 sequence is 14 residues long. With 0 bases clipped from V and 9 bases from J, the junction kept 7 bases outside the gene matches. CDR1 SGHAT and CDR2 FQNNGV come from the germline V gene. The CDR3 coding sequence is TGTGCCAGCAGCTTAGAGCGGGGGGCCGTTGGGCAGTACTTC. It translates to CASSLERGAVGQYF.

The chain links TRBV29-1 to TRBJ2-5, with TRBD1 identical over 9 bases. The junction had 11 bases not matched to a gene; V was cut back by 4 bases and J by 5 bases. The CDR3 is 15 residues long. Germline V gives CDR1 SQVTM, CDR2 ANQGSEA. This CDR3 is CSVGVGTGPQETQYF. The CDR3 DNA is TGCAGCGTTGGAGTTGGGACAGGGCCCCAGGAGACCCAGTACTTC.

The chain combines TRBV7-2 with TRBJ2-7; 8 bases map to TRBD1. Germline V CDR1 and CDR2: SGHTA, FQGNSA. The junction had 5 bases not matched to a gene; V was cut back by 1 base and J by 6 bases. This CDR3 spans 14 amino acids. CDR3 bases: TGTGCCAGCAGCTTAGGGAGCAGGGGGCTCGAGCAGTACTTC. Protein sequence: CASSLGSRGLEQYF.